This is a list of T cell receptor beta chains from one sample in a study of T cells after yellow fever vaccination. A single record per CDR3 protein comes from TCRdb applying MiXCR to the 5' RACE reads. The table shows approximately 580,000 distinct CDR3 sequences, with around a sixth occurring only once. The source material was PBMCs, sampled 4 to 5 days after the first yellow fever vaccination. The receptors derive from a man between 18 and 35 years old who received the YFV17D yellow fever vaccine. CDR3s include the opening cysteine and the closing phenylalanine or tryptophan. A D gene is named only where the DNA matches it firmly. Expanded clones are given a class, and other clones once, few, many or no size at all.

d_call,j_call,v_call,cdr3_length,clone_size,cdr3_nt,cdr3_aa
-,TRBJ1-1,TRBV5-1,13,-,TGCGCCAGCAGCACCTACAGGGCCACTGAAGCTTTCTTT,CASSTYRATEAFF
TRBD2,TRBJ2-1,TRBV11-2,18,-,TGTGCCAGCAACTCGCGGGGGGGAACAAACAGCTCCTACAATGAGCAGTTCTTC,CASNSRGGTNSSYNEQFF
-,TRBJ1-1,TRBV28,16,-,TGTGCCAGCAGTTTATGGGGGGGACTGCTGAACACTGAAGCTTTCTTT,CASSLWGGLLNTEAFF
TRBD1,TRBJ1-1,TRBV12-3/TRBV12-4,15,few,TGTGCCAGCAGTCAGTCTAGGGGGCATCACACTGAAGCTTTCTTT,CASSQSRGHHTEAFF
-,TRBJ2-1,TRBV7-3,14,-,TGTGCCAGCAGCTTAAGTCGGGCCTCCAATGAGCAGTTCTTC,CASSLSRASNEQFF
-,TRBJ2-5,TRBV5-1,16,few,TGCGCCAGCAGCTTTGGGAACTTACAGTACCAAGAGACCCAGTACTTC,CASSFGNLQYQETQYF
-,TRBJ2-3,TRBV12-3/TRBV12-4,15,-,TGTGCCAGCAGTCCTGGGACCTGGAACCTAGATACGCAGTATTTT,CASSPGTWNLDTQYF
-,TRBJ2-1,TRBV7-2,14,-,TGTGCCAGCAGCTTATTCGGGGACGGTCGGGAGCAGTTCTTC,CASSLFGDGREQFF
-,TRBJ2-1,TRBV7-9,16,-,TGTGCCAGCAGCTCCCACAGGGGAGGCTCCTACAATGAGCAGTTCTTC,CASSSHRGGSYNEQFF
-,TRBJ1-6,TRBV6-5,16,-,TGTGCCAGCAGTTACTCGACTGGGACCGTCAATCTACCCCTCCACTTT,CASSYSTGTVNLPLHF
-,TRBJ1-4,TRBV5-1,15,-,TGCGCCAGCAGCGGAGGATCCGGGACGGTTGAAAAACTGTTTTTT,CASSGGSGTVEKLFF
TRBD1,TRBJ2-7,TRBV14,18,-,TGTGCCAGCAGCCAAGATAAGGGGACAGGGAGCTTAAGGGGCGAGCAGTACTTC,CASSQDKGTGSLRGEQYF
TRBD1,TRBJ2-3,TRBV20-1,17,many,TGCAGTGCTGCAGGTCTCGGGACAGGGGGCCGGAGAGATACGCAGTATTTT,CSAAGLGTGGRRDTQYF
-,TRBJ2-7,TRBV19,14,-,TGTGCCAGTAGTATAACCCCGAAGGCCTACGAGCAGTACTTC,CASSITPKAYEQYF
-,TRBJ1-5,TRBV5-1,14,many,TGCGCCAGCAGCTTGGACAGCCCAAATCAGCCCCAGCATTTT,CASSLDSPNQPQHF
TRBD1,TRBJ1-3,TRBV5-1,16,-,TGCGCCAGCAGCGTGGACGGACAGGGTACTGGAAACACCATATATTTT,CASSVDGQGTGNTIYF
-,TRBJ2-7,TRBV20-1,14,-,TGCAGTGCTAGACGGGACACCAGGTTGTACGAGCAGTACTTC,CSARRDTRLYEQYF
-,TRBJ2-7,TRBV2,12,few,TGTGCCAGCGCGGGGGACACCTACGAGCAGTACTTC,CASAGDTYEQYF
-,TRBJ1-2,TRBV6-5,14,few,TGTGCCAGCAGTTACACCCCTACCGACTATGGCTACACCTTC,CASSYTPTDYGYTF
TRBD1,TRBJ2-5,TRBV19,13,few,TGTGCCAGTAGTATGGACAGGGCGAACGCCCAGTACTTC,CASSMDRANAQYF
TRBD1,TRBJ1-2,TRBV7-9,16,few,TGTGCCAGCAGCTTGGCGGGACAGGGGGATGTCCGTGGCTACACCTTC,CASSLAGQGDVRGYTF
TRBD1,TRBJ1-3,TRBV29-1,12,few,TGCAGCACGACAGGGGCAGGAAACACCATATATTTT,CSTTGAGNTIYF
-,TRBJ1-1,TRBV19,14,few,TGTGCCAGTAGTCTCCGCGCGGGGGGCACTGAAGCTTTCTTT,CASSLRAGGTEAFF
TRBD2,TRBJ2-7,TRBV7-9,16,-,TGTGCCAGCAGCTTAGCGCTAAGCGGGGGGGCGAACGAGCAGTACTTC,CASSLALSGGANEQYF
TRBD2,TRBJ2-5,TRBV3-1,16,-,TGTGCCAGCAGCCAAGATGGGCGACTAGCCCAAGAGACCCAGTACTTC,CASSQDGRLAQETQYF
-,TRBJ2-5,TRBV7-3,12,many,TGTGCCACCTCTTACAGACAAGAGACCCAGTACTTC,CATSYRQETQYF
-,TRBJ1-1,TRBV11-2,14,-,TGTGCCAGCAGCGCCCCCCCGGAAGACACTGAAGCTTTCTTT,CASSAPPEDTEAFF
TRBD2,TRBJ2-7,TRBV20-1,17,-,TGCAGTGCTAGAGATTTTAGCGGGGGGCACAAATCCTACGAGCAGTACTTC,CSARDFSGGHKSYEQYF
TRBD2,TRBJ2-1,TRBV6-5,15,-,TGTGCCAGCAGTTACGGGAGCGGGGGATACAATGAGCAGTTCTTC,CASSYGSGGYNEQFF
-,TRBJ1-1,TRBV29-1,13,-,TGCAGCGTTGGCGGGCGACTTAACTCTGAAGCTTTCTTT,CSVGGRLNSEAFF
-,TRBJ2-3,TRBV6-5,15,-,TGTGCCAGCAGTTACTCGATGGGGATCACAGATACGCAGTATTTT,CASSYSMGITDTQYF
-,TRBJ2-7,TRBV7-2,14,-,TGTGCCAGCAGCTTATCCGACGGCAACTACGAGCAGTACTTC,CASSLSDGNYEQYF
TRBD1,TRBJ1-6,TRBV6-1,15,-,TGTGCCAGCAGGCGACAGGGTTGGGGAGATTCACCCCTCCACTTT,CASRRQGWGDSPLHF
TRBD1,TRBJ2-1,TRBV4-3,16,few,TGCGCCAGCAGCCAAGCCTATCGGGACAGTTACAATGAGCAGTTCTTC,CASSQAYRDSYNEQFF
-,TRBJ2-3,TRBV2,16,few,TGTGCCAGCAGTCCCCGGCGACTCTCACCCACAGATACGCAGTATTTT,CASSPRRLSPTDTQYF
-,TRBJ1-6,TRBV5-1,16,few,TGCGCCAGCAGCCCCCGGCGGGGAGGGGAAAATTCACCCCTCCACTTT,CASSPRRGGENSPLHF
TRBD2,TRBJ2-1,TRBV7-6,17,-,TGTGCCAGCAGCCAAACGGCGCCGGGGGGAACATACAATGAGCAGTTCTTC,CASSQTAPGGTYNEQFF
-,TRBJ2-7,TRBV3-1,15,-,TGTGCCAGCAGCCAACCCGGGACGCGGTACTACGAGCAGTACTTC,CASSQPGTRYYEQYF
TRBD1,TRBJ1-5,TRBV4-3,15,-,TGCGCCAGCAGCCATGAAAGACAGGGGGATCAGCCCCAGCATTTT,CASSHERQGDQPQHF
-,TRBJ2-3,TRBV20-1,15,-,TGCAGTGCTACCCCAAGGGGCAGAAGCACAGATACGCAGTATTTT,CSATPRGRSTDTQYF
-,TRBJ2-5,TRBV5-1,15,-,TGCGCCAGCAGCTTGGTGGGCCAGGACGGAGAGACCCAGTACTTC,CASSLVGQDGETQYF
TRBD2,TRBJ2-3,TRBV4-2,17,-,TGTGCCAGCAGCTCCGGGGCGGGACTAGTTTCTGGAGATACGCAGTATTTT,CASSSGAGLVSGDTQYF
TRBD2,TRBJ2-3,TRBV6-5,17,few,TGTGCCAGCAGTTCCCCCAGGACTAGCGGGGGTTCGGATACGCAGTATTTT,CASSSPRTSGGSDTQYF
TRBD2,TRBJ2-5,TRBV7-2,15,few,TGTGCCAGCACCGATGGGCTAGCGGGGTCGGAGACCCAGTACTTC,CASTDGLAGSETQYF
TRBD2,TRBJ2-3,TRBV10-3,16,many,TGTGCCATCAGTGAGTCGCCAGCGGGACTCACAGATACGCAGTATTTT,CAISESPAGLTDTQYF
-,TRBJ2-1,TRBV5-1,15,many,TGCGCCAGCAGCTTTTTGGGGAGCTCCTACAATGAGCAGTTCTTC,CASSFLGSSYNEQFF
TRBD1,TRBJ2-3,TRBV28,17,few,TGTGCCAGCAGTTCAACCTCCACAGGGGCGGTCACAGATACGCAGTATTTT,CASSSTSTGAVTDTQYF
-,TRBJ2-5,TRBV5-6,14,-,TGTGCCAGCAGCTTGCCACAACGGGGGGAGACCCAGTACTTC,CASSLPQRGETQYF
-,TRBJ1-2,TRBV14,12,-,TGTGCCAGCAGCCACAGGGTGGATGGCTACACCTTC,CASSHRVDGYTF
-,TRBJ2-7,TRBV12-3/TRBV12-4,12,many,TGTGCCAGCAGTTTAGCGCGGTGGGAGCAGTACTTC,CASSLARWEQYF
TRBD2,TRBJ2-3,TRBV7-2,16,-,TGTGCCAGCAGCGTCTCGGGACGGGGGGGCCGAGATACGCAGTATTTT,CASSVSGRGGRDTQYF
-,TRBJ1-2,TRBV12-3/TRBV12-4,12,many,TGTGCCAGCAGCAGTTATAACTATGGCTACACCTTC,CASSSYNYGYTF
-,TRBJ2-5,TRBV10-3,16,-,TGTGCCATCAGTGAGTCTGTGGTTTTGAGCATCGAGACCCAGTACTTC,CAISESVVLSIETQYF
-,TRBJ1-1,TRBV29-1,12,-,TGCAGCGTGGCCGGGGCGAACACTGAAGCTTTCTTT,CSVAGANTEAFF
TRBD2,TRBJ2-5,TRBV5-1,15,once,TGCGCCAGCAGCTTGGCCGGGGGACTAGGAGAGACCCAGTACTTC,CASSLAGGLGETQYF
-,TRBJ2-4,TRBV27,16,-,TGTGCCAGCAGTTTATCAGGGGTCCTAGCCAAAAACATTCAGTACTTC,CASSLSGVLAKNIQYF
-,TRBJ1-3,TRBV12-3/TRBV12-4,14,few,TGTGCCAGCAGCCAATGGGACTCTGGAAACACCATATATTTT,CASSQWDSGNTIYF
-,TRBJ1-3,TRBV20-1,12,-,TGCAGTGCTAGAGCTCCCGGAAACACCATATATTTT,CSARAPGNTIYF